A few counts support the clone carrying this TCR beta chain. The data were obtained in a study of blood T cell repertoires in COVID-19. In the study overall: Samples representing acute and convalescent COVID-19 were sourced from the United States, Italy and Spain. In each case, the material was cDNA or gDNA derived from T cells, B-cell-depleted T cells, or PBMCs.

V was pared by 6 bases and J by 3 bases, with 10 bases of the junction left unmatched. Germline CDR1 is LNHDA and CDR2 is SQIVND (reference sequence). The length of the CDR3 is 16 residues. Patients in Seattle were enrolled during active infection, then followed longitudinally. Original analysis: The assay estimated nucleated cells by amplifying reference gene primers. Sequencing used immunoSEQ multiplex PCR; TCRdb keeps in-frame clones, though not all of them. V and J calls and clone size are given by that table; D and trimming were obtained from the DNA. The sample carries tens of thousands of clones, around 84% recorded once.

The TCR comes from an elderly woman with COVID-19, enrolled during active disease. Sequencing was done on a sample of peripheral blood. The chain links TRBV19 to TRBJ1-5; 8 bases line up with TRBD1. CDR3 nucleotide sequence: TGTGCCAGTAGATCAGCCGACAGGGGAAACAATCAGCCCCAGCATTTT. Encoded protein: CASRSADRGNNQPQHF. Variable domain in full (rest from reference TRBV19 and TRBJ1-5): DGGITQSPKYLFRKEGQNVTLSCEQNLNHDAMYWYRQDPGQGLRLIYYSQIVNDFQKGDIAEGYSVSREKKESFPLTVTSAQKNPTAFYLCASRSADRGNNQPQHFGDGTRLSIL.